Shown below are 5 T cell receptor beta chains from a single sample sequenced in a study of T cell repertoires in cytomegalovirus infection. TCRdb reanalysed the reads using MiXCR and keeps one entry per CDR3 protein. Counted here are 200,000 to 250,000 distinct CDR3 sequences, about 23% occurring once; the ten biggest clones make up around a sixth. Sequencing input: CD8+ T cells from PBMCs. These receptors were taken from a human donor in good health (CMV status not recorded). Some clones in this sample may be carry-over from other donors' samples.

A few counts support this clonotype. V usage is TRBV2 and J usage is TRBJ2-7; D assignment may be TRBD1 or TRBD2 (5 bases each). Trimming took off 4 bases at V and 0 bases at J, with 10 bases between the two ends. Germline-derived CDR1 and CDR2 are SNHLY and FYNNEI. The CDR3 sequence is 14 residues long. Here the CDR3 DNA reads TGTGCCAGCAGTGGGGACCTAAGCTCCTACGAGCAGTACTTC. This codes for CASSGDLSSYEQYF.

The CDR3 bases are TGTGCCAGCAGCTTAGAGGCTGGGGCGGTCTCCTACGAGCAGTACTTC. It translates to CASSLEAGAVSYEQYF. The J gene is TRBJ2-7, the V gene TRBV7-2, with D tentatively TRBD1 (5 bases). Trimming removed 1 base at V and 0 bases at J, with 13 bases between. Germline CDR1 SGHTA, CDR2 FQGNSA. This CDR3 has 16 residues. Drawing the rest from reference TRBV7-2 and TRBJ2-7, the complete variable domain is GAGVSQSPSNKVTEKGKDVELRCDPISGHTALYWYRQSLGQGLEFLIYFQGNSAPDKSGLPSDRFSAERTGGSVSTLTIQRTQQEDSAVYLCASSLEAGAVSYEQYFGPGTRLTVT.

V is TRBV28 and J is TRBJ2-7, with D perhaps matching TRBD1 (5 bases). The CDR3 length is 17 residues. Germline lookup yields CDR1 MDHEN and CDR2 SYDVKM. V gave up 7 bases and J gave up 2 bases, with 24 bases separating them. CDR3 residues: CASTLGPRQTFTYEQYF. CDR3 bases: TGTGCCAGCACTCTTGGCCCGCGACAGACCTTTACCTACGAGCAGTACTTC.

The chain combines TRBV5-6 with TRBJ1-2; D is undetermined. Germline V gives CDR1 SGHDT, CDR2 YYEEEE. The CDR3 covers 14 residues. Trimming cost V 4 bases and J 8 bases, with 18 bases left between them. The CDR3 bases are TGTGCCAGCAGCCCCACCGGATTGATTTTCGGCTACACCTTC. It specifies CASSPTGLIFGYTF.

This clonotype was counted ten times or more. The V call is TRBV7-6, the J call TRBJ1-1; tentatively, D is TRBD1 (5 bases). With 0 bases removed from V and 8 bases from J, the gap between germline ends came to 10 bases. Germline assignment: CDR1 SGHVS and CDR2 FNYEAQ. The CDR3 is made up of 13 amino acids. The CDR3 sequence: CASSLAWQGEAFF. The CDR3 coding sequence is TGTGCCAGCAGCTTAGCGTGGCAGGGAGAAGCTTTCTTT.